The TCR beta chain under discussion was sequenced for a study of T cell responses to AZD1222 COVID-19 vaccine. Germline lookup yields CDR1 MDHEN and CDR2 SYDVKM. Deletions cut 1 base from V and 4 bases from J, with 5 bases between. The CDR3 runs 12 residues. A single count supports this clone. The antigen is undetermined. The sample has other DNA sequences that encode this CDR3 too. General study results and limits: Only a handful of individuals given AZD1222 were seropositive at baseline.

Measured with immunoSEQ multiplex PCR; TCRdb has only the in-frame clones, and not every one. The data contain some 97,000 clones, around 87% of them seen just once; the ten biggest clones take up 4% to 4.5%. The J gene is TRBJ2-7, the V gene TRBV28; no clear D gene. The specimen was peripheral blood, collected on day 0 of MenACWY control vaccination. The sequence derives from an adult in good health. The CDR3 region has the DNA TGTGCCAGCAGTTTATCCGGGTACGAGCAGTACTTC. This codes for CASSLSGYEQYF.